The T cell receptor (beta chain) described here comes from a study of T cell repertoires in cytomegalovirus infection. Study in general: Both CMV infection and a matching HLA type were indicated by public TCR beta signatures.

V dropped 1 base and J dropped 12 bases, with 25 bases sitting between them. Germline values: CDR1 SGHTA, CDR2 FQGNSA. The CDR3 extends over 17 amino acids. TCRdb fed the reads into MiXCR, producing one record per CDR3 protein. The sample lists over 100,000 distinct CDR3 sequences; 15% to 20% were seen once. The genes are TRBV7-2 and TRBJ2-1; D unresolved. The specimen was PBMCs. This receptor was obtained from a human donor in good health (CMV status not recorded). Some clones in this sample may be carry-over from other donors' samples. The CDR3, as DNA: TGTGCCAGCAGCTTAGGGCCAGACCCGCGCACAATGTTTGCGCAGTTCTTC. Amino acid sequence: CASSLGPDPRTMFAQFF.